The T cell receptor (beta chain) described here comes from a study of blood T cell repertoires in COVID-19. About the study: Italy, Spain and the United States were the sources of the convalescent and acute COVID-19 samples.

Original processing methods: Reference gene primers were amplified, and this amplification served to estimate nucleated cell counts. Libraries were prepared by immunoSEQ multiplex PCR; TCRdb keeps only in-frame clonotypes and omits some of them. The V and J calls and clone size were taken over from that table, and D and trimming were inferred from the DNA. This sample has 150,000 or so clones, with about 85% found just once. CDR1 is LNHNV and CDR2 is YYDKDF in the germline V gene (reference sequence). V was clipped by 0 bases and J by 7 bases, with 7 bases between them. CDR3 length: 14 residues. Sample: peripheral blood. The TCR originated in a human donor with acute or convalescent COVID-19. The donor label of this sample is uncertain. This chain joins TRBV15 and TRBJ1-6, with D possibly being TRBD1 (6 bases). Here the CDR3 reads CATSRDQGNSPLHF. The CDR3 DNA sequence: TGTGCCACCAGCAGAGATCAGGGGAATTCACCCCTCCACTTT. Supplemented by reference TRBV15 and TRBJ1-6, the full variable domain reads DAMVIQNPRYQVTQFGKPVTLSCSQTLNHNVMYWYQQKSSQAPKLLFHYYDKDFNNEADTPDNFQSRRPNTSFCFLDIRSPGLGDTAMYLCATSRDQGNSPLHFGNGTRLTVT.